Listed here are 20 T cell receptor beta chains from one sample, sequenced in a study of human T cells and chemical hapten exposure. Each CDR3 protein gets one entry after TCRdb re-called the RACE reads with MiXCR. The sample consists of 84,000 or so distinct CDR3 sequences, 9.5% to 13% of them appearing once. The time point was: patch test 2, 6 weeks after DPC sensitization. Regarding treatment: therapeutic diphenylcyclopropenone sensitization with weekly scalp DPC. The sample in question was whole blood, obtained in connection with sensitization to the hapten diphenylcyclopropenone (DPC). These receptor sequences come from a woman aged 25-40 years with alopecia areata. Some clones in this sample may be carry-over from other donors' samples.

The chain joins TRBV6-2 or TRBV6-3 to TRBJ1-1; 7 bases are a match to TRBD1. Germline V gene sequence: CDR1 MNHEY, CDR2 SVGEGT. CDR3 length: 15 amino acids. V was pared by 2 bases and J by 4 bases, with 7 bases of the junction left unmatched. The CDR3 region is CASSYGDRAGTEAFF. CDR3 in DNA: TGTGCCAGCAGTTACGGCGACAGGGCCGGCACTGAAGCTTTCTTT.

Of note for this clonotype: This may come from a read error, since a much larger clone is one base off. CDR3 DNA: TGTGTCAGCAGCAAAGGACACGAAGAAAAACTGTTTTTT. It codes for CVSSKGHEEKLFF. The chain has TRBV5-4 and TRBJ1-4, with a possible D match to TRBD1 (5 bases). This CDR3 contains 13 residues. Germline V CDR1 and CDR2: SGHNT, YYREEE (reference sequence).

The chain carries TRBV7-9 and TRBJ2-1; the D gene is possibly TRBD1 (6 bases). From germline, CDR1 is SEHNR and CDR2 FQNEAQ (reference sequence). The CDR3 extends over 13 amino acids. V gave up 5 bases and J gave up 9 bases, with 14 bases separating them. CDR3 protein: CASSPGVGGEQFF. CDR3 DNA sequence: TGTGCCAGCAGCCCAGGGGTTGGCGGTGAGCAGTTCTTC. Supplemented by reference TRBV7-9 and TRBJ2-1, the full variable domain reads DTGVSQNPRHKITKRGQNVTFRCDPISEHNRLYWYRQTLGQGPEFLTYFQNEAQLEKSRLLSDRFSAERPKGSFSTLEIQRTEQGDSAMYLCASSPGVGGEQFFGPGTRLTVL.

This clonotype turned up a few times. The CDR3 protein is CASSSGTARWEQYF. CDR3 nucleotides: TGTGCCAGCAGCTCCGGGACAGCGAGGTGGGAGCAGTACTTC. The chain joins TRBV6-2 or TRBV6-3 to TRBJ2-7, with TRBD1 matching 7 bases. Unmatched junction bases numbered 12, after V lost 6 bases and J lost 7 bases. The CDR3 length is 14 residues. Per the germline V gene, CDR1 is MNHEY and CDR2 is SVGEGT.

The chain carries TRBV28 and TRBJ1-2; TRBD1 agrees at 8 bases. The CDR3 totals 13 residues. CDR1 and CDR2 from the germline V gene are MDHEN and SYDVKM. After removal of 5 bases from V and 10 bases from J, the junction contained 9 bases not matched to a gene. CDR3 region: CASSPGRTGLYTF. The CDR3 DNA reads as TGTGCCAGCAGTCCGGGACGGACAGGGCTCTACACCTTC.

Only a few counts were recorded for this clonotype. The genes are TRBV7-3 and TRBJ2-2; D call uncertain. V was cut by 1 base and J by 1 base, with 1 base left in between. The V gene's germline CDR1 is SGHTA and CDR2 FQGTGA. The CDR3 consists of 13 residues. CDR3 region: CASSLRNTGELFF. The CDR3 DNA sequence: TGTGCCAGCAGCTTAAGGAACACCGGGGAGCTGTTTTTT.

This clonotype has a count of ten or more. The genes are TRBV28 and TRBJ1-4; D is undetermined. V dropped 7 bases and J dropped 4 bases, with 10 bases sitting between them. Germline V gene data show CDR1 as MDHEN and CDR2 as SYDVKM. This CDR3 contains 13 residues. The CDR3 here is CASKGGLNEKLFF. CDR3 coding DNA: TGTGCCAGCAAGGGCGGCCTTAATGAAAAACTGTTTTTT.

This clonotype was found once. Possible read error: a much larger clone is one base away. J is TRBJ2-7 and V is TRBV5-1; 8 bases fit TRBD1. The CDR3 contains 13 residues. Per germline, CDR1 SGHRS and CDR2 YFSETQ. The CDR3: CASSYGQGHERYF. The CDR3 DNA reads as TGCGCCAGCAGCTACGGACAGGGCCACGAGCGGTACTTC.

This clonotype appeared many times. The chain carries TRBV7-2 and TRBJ2-1; 8 positions agree with TRBD1. The CDR3 loop spans 14 amino acids. CDR1 is SGHTA and CDR2 is FQGNSA in the germline V gene. V shed 3 bases and J 6 bases; nucleotides not matched to a gene: 4. The CDR3 sequence is CASSFSGTGNEQFF. The CDR3 coding sequence is TGTGCCAGCAGCTTTAGTGGGACAGGCAATGAGCAGTTCTTC.

This clonotype was counted at least ten times. The rearrangement uses TRBV18 and TRBJ1-1; 9 bases map to TRBD1. Germline V lookup: CDR1 KGHSH, CDR2 LQKENI. CDR3 length equals 14 residues. The V gene end was trimmed by 3 bases and the J gene end by 3 bases; junction bases not matched to a gene: 2. The CDR3 region is CASSPGQGYTEAFF. The CDR3 DNA reads TGTGCCAGCTCACCGGGACAGGGTTACACTGAAGCTTTCTTT.

This clonotype was seen a few times. The CDR3 spells CASSQEGRGSQPQHF. CDR3 sequence (DNA): TGTGCCAGCAGCCAAGAGGGCAGGGGAAGTCAGCCCCAGCATTTT. V and J are TRBV3-1 and TRBJ1-5; possibly TRBD1 for D (6 bases). Trimming stripped 0 bases from V and 6 bases from J, with 12 bases between. The CDR3 runs to 15 residues. Germline CDR1 LGHDT, CDR2 YNNKEL (reference sequence).

This clonotype was found many times. The CDR3 region is CASSLRGVNYGYTF. The CDR3 DNA is TGTGCCAGCAGTTTAAGAGGGGTTAACTATGGCTACACCTTC. The V call is TRBV12-3 or TRBV12-4, the J call TRBJ1-2; maybe TRBD1 (5 bases). The CDR3 loop spans 14 amino acids. The germline V and J ends were trimmed by 2 bases and 1 base, with 8 bases remaining between them.

This clonotype was seen more than once but under ten times. The chain links TRBV27 to TRBJ2-1; D may match TRBD1 or TRBD2 (5 bases each). The germline V gene has CDR1 MNHEY and CDR2 SMNVEV (reference sequence). V dropped 4 bases and J dropped 2 bases, with 12 bases sitting between them. This CDR3 is 15 amino acids long. The CDR3 DNA reads TGTGCCAGCAGTTCCAGGGAGAAGGCCTACAATGAGCAGTTCTTC. Its translation: CASSSREKAYNEQFF.

This clonotype was counted a few times. This chain connects TRBV28 to TRBJ1-2, with 7 bases aligning to TRBD1. Unmatched junction bases numbered 12, after V lost 5 bases and J lost 6 bases. Looked up from germline, CDR1 is MDHEN and CDR2 is SYDVKM. This CDR3 spans 15 amino acids. The CDR3: CASSPGQEVFDGYTF. CDR3 DNA: TGTGCCAGCAGTCCCGGACAGGAGGTCTTTGATGGCTACACCTTC.

This clonotype was seen repeatedly, ten times or more. The rearrangement joins TRBV5-1 to TRBJ2-7; TRBD2 might be the D (5 bases). The CDR3 runs 15 residues. Germline-derived CDR1 and CDR2 are SGHRS and YFSETQ. The V and J ends lost 4 bases and 3 bases respectively, with 17 bases between them. The CDR3 nucleotides are TGCGCCAGCAGCCCTTCTAGCTTGGGGAACTACGAGCAGTACTTC. Translating gives CASSPSSLGNYEQYF. Based on the CDR3 plus reference TRBV5-1 and TRBJ2-7, the full variable domain is KAGVTQTPRYLIKTRGQQVTLSCSPISGHRSVSWYQQTPGQGLQFLFEYFSETQRNKGNFPGRFSGRQFSNSRSEMNVSTLELGDSALYLCASSPSSLGNYEQYFGPGTRLTVT.

This clonotype was seen repeatedly, ten times or more. This chain uses TRBV4-1 with TRBJ2-3; 9 bases line up with TRBD1. V trimming: 5 bases; J trimming: 3 bases; junction bases outside the gene matches: 9. This CDR3 is built from 16 residues. Germline CDR1 reads MGHRA; CDR2 reads YSYEKL. DNA for the CDR3: TGCGCCAGCAGCGACACAGGGGGCATTAGGACAGATACGCAGTATTTT. Translation: CASSDTGGIRTDTQYF.

This clonotype was picked up many times. This rearrangement joins TRBV18 to TRBJ1-4; D may be TRBD1 (6 bases). V lost 2 bases and J 8 bases, leaving 15 bases between the germline ends. The germline gives CDR1 KGHSH, CDR2 LQKENI. This CDR3 is built from 15 residues. CDR3 in DNA: TGTGCCAGCTCACCAAGTTCAGGGGTTCAAGAAAAACTGTTTTTT. Encoded protein: CASSPSSGVQEKLFF.

This clonotype turned up a few times. The chain uses TRBV7-9 and TRBJ1-5, with 8 bases identical to TRBD1. The V gene end was trimmed by 4 bases and the J gene end by 4 bases; junction bases not matched to a gene: 3. The CDR3 spans 14 residues. Germline V CDR1 and CDR2: SEHNR, FQNEAQ (reference sequence). Here the CDR3 DNA reads TGTGCCAGCAGCTCACAGGGGGGTAATCAGCCCCAGCATTTT. It codes for CASSSQGGNQPQHF. Supplemented by reference TRBV7-9 and TRBJ1-5, the full variable domain reads DTGVSQNPRHKITKRGQNVTFRCDPISEHNRLYWYRQTLGQGPEFLTYFQNEAQLEKSRLLSDRFSAERPKGSFSTLEIQRTEQGDSAMYLCASSSQGGNQPQHFGDGTRLSIL.

This clonotype was seen at least ten times. The chain links TRBV19 to TRBJ2-2; 11 bases map to TRBD2. Germline V gives CDR1 LNHDA, CDR2 SQIVND (reference sequence). The CDR3 covers 15 residues. V shed 4 bases and J 5 bases; nucleotides not matched to a gene: 3. The CDR3 sequence: CASSRLAGGTGELFF. The CDR3 DNA sequence: TGTGCCAGTAGTAGGCTAGCGGGAGGAACCGGGGAGCTGTTTTTT.

The chain joins TRBV7-2 to TRBJ2-5; perhaps TRBD2 as D (6 bases). The V end lost 1 base, the J end lost 3 bases, and 21 bases lay between the germline ends. The germline V gene has CDR1 SGHTA and CDR2 FQGNSA. There are 18 residues in the CDR3. CDR3: CASSLVRGMKGEEETQYF. In DNA, the CDR3 is TGTGCCAGCAGCTTAGTACGCGGGATGAAAGGAGAGGAAGAGACCCAGTACTTC.